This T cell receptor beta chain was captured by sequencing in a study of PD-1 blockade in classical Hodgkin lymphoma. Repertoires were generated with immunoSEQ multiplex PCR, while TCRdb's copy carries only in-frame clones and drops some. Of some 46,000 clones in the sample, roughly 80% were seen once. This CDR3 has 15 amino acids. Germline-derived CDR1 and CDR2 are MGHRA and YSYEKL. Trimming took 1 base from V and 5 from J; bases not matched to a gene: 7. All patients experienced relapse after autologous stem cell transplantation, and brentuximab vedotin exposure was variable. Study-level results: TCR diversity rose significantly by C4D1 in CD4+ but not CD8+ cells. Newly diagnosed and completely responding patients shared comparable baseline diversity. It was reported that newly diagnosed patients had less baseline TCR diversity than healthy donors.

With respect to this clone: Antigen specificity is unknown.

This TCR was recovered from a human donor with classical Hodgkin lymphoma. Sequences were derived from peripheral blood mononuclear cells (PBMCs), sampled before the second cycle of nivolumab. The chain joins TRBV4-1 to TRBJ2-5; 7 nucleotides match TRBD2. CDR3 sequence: CASSQASGGGETQYF. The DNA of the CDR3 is TGCGCCAGCAGCCAAGCATCGGGGGGTGGGGAGACCCAGTACTTC.